This TCR beta chain was retrieved from a study of low-dose radiotherapy and immunotherapy resistance in tumors. The overall study: Dosing for Cohort 2 consisted of 1 Gy per fraction every two weeks, reaching a total of 13 Gy over 26 weeks.

CDR3 length: 12 residues. V lost 6 bases and J 11 bases, leaving 16 bases between the germline ends. Worth noting for this clonotype: With a far larger clone one base away, a read error is the likely cause.

Time point specified: after trial treatment. The treatment was: LDRT plus nivolumab, ipilimumab, low-dose cyclophosphamide and aspirin (RACIN trial). Both TCRalpha and TCRbeta chains were reverse transcribed with V-gene-specific primers. PCR amplification of the TCRs was performed with Phusion for 20 to 25 PCR cycles, and it relied on a constant-region primer together with a V-primer adapter. MiXCR was run by TCRdb on the reads, yielding one entry per CDR3 protein. The sample yields around 58,000 distinct CDR3 sequences, about 25% seen once. The sample here was PBMCs, taken after low-dose radiotherapy plus immunotherapy. The clonotype originates from a male donor with prostate cancer. V gene TRBV12-3 or TRBV12-4 combines with J gene TRBJ2-5; D is unclear. CDR3 loop: CASSNMFYEQYF. CDR3 nucleotide sequence: TGTGCCAGCAGCAACATGTTTTATGAGCAGTACTTC.